This T cell receptor beta chain was identified during a study of blood T cells in healthy people across ages. Through a sample-barcoded 5' primer and a J-beta primer mix, a second PCR was run for 7 to 11 cycles. Each CDR3 protein gets one entry after TCRdb re-called the 5' RACE reads with MiXCR. Among 800,000 to 900,000 distinct CDR3 sequences listed, approximately 67% were seen once. Looked up from germline, CDR1 is SGHVS and CDR2 is FQNEAQ. Trimming took 2 bases from V and 6 from J, leaving 14 bases between them. This CDR3 spans 15 amino acids. Each sample gave at least 6.5 million isolated PBMCs. J is TRBJ2-1 and V is TRBV7-8, with D uncertain. The sample taken for sequencing was blood. The TCR comes from a man aged 30 to 39 in good health. The CDR3 DNA reads as TGTGCCAGCAGCTTAAGGGCCATCACGGGCAATGAGCAGTTCTTC. It yields the protein CASSLRAITGNEQFF.